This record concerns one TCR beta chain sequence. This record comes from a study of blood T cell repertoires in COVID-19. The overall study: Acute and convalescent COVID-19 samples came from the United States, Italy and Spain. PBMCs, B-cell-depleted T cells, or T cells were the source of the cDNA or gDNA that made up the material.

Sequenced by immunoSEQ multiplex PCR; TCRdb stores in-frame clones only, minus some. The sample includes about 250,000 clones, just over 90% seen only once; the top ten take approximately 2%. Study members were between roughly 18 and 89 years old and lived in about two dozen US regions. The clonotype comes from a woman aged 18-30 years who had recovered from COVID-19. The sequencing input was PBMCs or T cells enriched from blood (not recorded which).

CDR3 coding DNA: TGTGCCAGTGGGAGGAACTATGGCTACACCTTC. Protein: CASGRNYGYTF. V and J are TRBV11-2 and TRBJ1-2; D uncertain. CDR3 length equals 11 residues. V lost 9 bases, J lost 2 bases, and 7 bases lay in between. Germline lookup yields CDR1 SGHAT and CDR2 FQNNGV. Drawing the rest from reference TRBV11-2 and TRBJ1-2, the complete variable domain is EAGVAQSPRYKIIEKRQSVAFWCNPISGHATLYWYQQILGQGPKLLIQFQNNGVVDDSQLPKDRFSAERLKGVDSTLKIQPAKLEDSAVYLCASGRNYGYTFGSGTRLTVV.